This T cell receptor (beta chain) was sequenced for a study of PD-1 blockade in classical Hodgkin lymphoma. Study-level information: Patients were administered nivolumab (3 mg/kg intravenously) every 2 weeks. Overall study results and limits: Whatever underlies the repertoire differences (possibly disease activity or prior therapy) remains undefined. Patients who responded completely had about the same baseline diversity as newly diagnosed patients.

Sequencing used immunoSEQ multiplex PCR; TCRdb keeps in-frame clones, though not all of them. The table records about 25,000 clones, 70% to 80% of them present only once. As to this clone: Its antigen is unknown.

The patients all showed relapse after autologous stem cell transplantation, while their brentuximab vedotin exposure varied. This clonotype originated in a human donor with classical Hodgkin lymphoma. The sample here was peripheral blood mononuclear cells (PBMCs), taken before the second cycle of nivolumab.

DNA of the CDR3: TGTGCCAGCAGCTTGGGGACAGGGTCTGTTTATAGCAATCAGCCCCAGCATTTT. It codes for CASSLGTGSVYSNQPQHF. The V gene is TRBV4-2, the J gene TRBJ1-5; 9 bases map to TRBD1. In germline, CDR1 is LGHNA, CDR2 YNFKEQ. Trimming at V came to 5 bases and at J to 0 bases, leaving 11 bases not matched to a gene. This CDR3 has 18 residues.